These 4 T cell receptor beta chains came from one sample sequenced in a study of identical twins. TCRdb recomputed calls from the 5' RACE reads with MiXCR, one row per CDR3 protein. The sample lists about 570,000 distinct CDR3 sequences, 9.6% occurring once. This same sample was also part of a study on yellow fever vaccine responses in identical twins.

Input material: PBMCs. The receptors come from a woman aged 18-35 years in good health.

The chain uses TRBV30 and TRBJ2-1; no clear D gene. The germline CDR1 and CDR2 sequences are GTSNPN and SVGIG (reference sequence). V gave up 3 bases and J gave up 4 bases, with 7 bases separating them. The CDR3 has 12 amino acids. CDR3 bases: TGTGCCTGGAGGTCCGGGTACAATGAGCAGTTCTTC. Translating gives CAWRSGYNEQFF.

This clonotype was observed many times. The CDR3 DNA reads TGCAGTGCTAGGAGGAACGCAGCGGGGGGGCCATCCTACAATGAGCAGTTCTTC. Residues: CSARRNAAGGPSYNEQFF. The chain combines TRBV20-1 with TRBJ2-1; 10 bases match TRBD2. CDR1 and CDR2 (germline): DFQATT, SNEGSKA (reference sequence). J was trimmed by 1 base and V by 3 bases; bases with no gene match: 12. The CDR3 is made up of 18 amino acids.

This clonotype was observed a handful of times. The chain employs TRBV14 and TRBJ2-7, with TRBD2 matching over 9 bases. Per the germline V gene, CDR1 is SGHDN and CDR2 is FVKESK. This CDR3 has 15 residues. Trimming cost V 2 bases and J 2 bases; bases outside gene matches: 4. CDR3 nucleotides: TGTGCCAGCAGCCAACCCCTAGCGGGAACCTACGAGCAGTACTTC. This gives the protein CASSQPLAGTYEQYF.

This clonotype was found a few times. This sequence joins TRBV6-1 and TRBJ2-2, with 8 bases that match TRBD1. There are 15 residues in the CDR3. The V gene's germline CDR1 is MNHNS and CDR2 SASEGT. V gave up 8 bases and J gave up 5 bases; unmatched junction bases: 10. CDR3 in DNA: TGTGCCAGCGGCGCAGGGGGCGCAGGAACCGGGGAGCTGTTTTTT. Protein sequence: CASGAGGAGTGELFF.